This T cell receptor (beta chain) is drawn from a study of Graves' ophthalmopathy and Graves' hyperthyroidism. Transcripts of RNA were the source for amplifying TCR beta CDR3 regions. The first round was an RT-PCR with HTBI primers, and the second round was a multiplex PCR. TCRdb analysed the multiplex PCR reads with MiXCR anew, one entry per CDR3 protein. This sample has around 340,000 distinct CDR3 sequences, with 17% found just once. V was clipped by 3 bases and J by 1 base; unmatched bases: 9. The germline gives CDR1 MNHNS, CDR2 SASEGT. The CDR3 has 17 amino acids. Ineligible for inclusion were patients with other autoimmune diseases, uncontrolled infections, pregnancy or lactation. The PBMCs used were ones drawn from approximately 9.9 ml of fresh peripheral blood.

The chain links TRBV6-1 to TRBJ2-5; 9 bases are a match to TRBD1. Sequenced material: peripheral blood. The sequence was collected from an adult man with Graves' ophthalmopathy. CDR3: CASSDGGTGRTQETQYF. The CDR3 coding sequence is TGTGCCAGCAGTGATGGCGGGACAGGGCGAACCCAAGAGACCCAGTACTTC.